The rows below give T cell receptor beta chains drawn from one sample of a study of molecular identifiers for immune sequencing clone quantification. Using its own MiXCR run on the PCR reads, TCRdb lists one record per CDR3 protein. Among around 480,000 distinct CDR3 sequences listed, about 21% were seen once. The specimen sequenced was naive CD8+ T cells from blood, with Jurkat cell RNA spiked in. Receptors originate from a human donor in good health. Some libraries in this study had Jurkat cell RNA spiked in. Both conserved end residues are part of each CDR3. D genes are given only for firm matches. The size entry is marked missing in some rows and otherwise reads once, few, many or a size class.

TRBJ2-6,-,TRBV5-4,TRBD1,CASTGDRENIRSGANVLTF,TGTGCCAGCACGGGTGACAGGGAGAATATTAGGAGTGGGGCCAACGTCCTGACTTTC
TRBJ2-1,few,TRBV29-1,TRBD2,CSVRLAGPVGEQFF,TGCAGCGTTAGACTAGCGGGACCCGTGGGTGAGCAGTTCTTC
TRBJ2-5,-,TRBV6-5,TRBD2,CASSYPGSGGPGETRYF,TGTGCCAGCAGTTACCCCGGCAGCGGGGGGCCCGGCGAGACCCGGTACTTC
TRBJ2-7,-,TRBV12-3/TRBV12-4,-,CASSLRGPQQYEQYF,TGTGCCAGCAGTCTCCGGGGACCTCAGCAGTACGAGCAGTACTTC
TRBJ2-7,-,TRBV19,TRBD2,CASSVGLVYEQYF,TGTGCCAGTAGTGTCGGACTAGTTTACGAGCAGTACTTC
TRBJ2-5,-,TRBV12-3/TRBV12-4,-,CASSSWDQRETQYF,TGTGCCAGCAGTTCCTGGGACCAGAGGGAGACCCAGTACTTC
TRBJ2-3,many,TRBV4-3,-,CASSQDRWDTQYF,TGCGCCAGCAGCCAAGATCGTTGGGATACGCAGTATTTT
TRBJ1-1,many,TRBV7-9,-,CASSTVTGTEAFF,TGTGCCAGCAGCACCGTGACAGGCACTGAAGCTTTCTTT
TRBJ2-7,many,TRBV3-1,-,CASSQDQATYEQYF,TGTGCCAGCAGCCAAGACCAGGCCACCTACGAGCAGTACTTC
TRBJ2-3,few,TRBV27,-,CTSSLSIFTDTQYF,TGTACCAGCAGTTTATCCATTTTTACAGATACGCAGTATTTT
TRBJ2-3,few,TRBV20-1,TRBD2,CSARAGLAASTDTQYF,TGCAGTGCTAGGGCGGGCCTAGCGGCGAGCACAGATACGCAGTATTTT
TRBJ2-3,few,TRBV4-1,TRBD2,CASRSSGGTDTQYF,TGCGCCAGCAGGTCTAGCGGGGGGACAGATACGCAGTATTTT
TRBJ2-5,few,TRBV30,TRBD1,CAWSGYGVIRTGDQETQYF,TGTGCCTGGAGTGGATATGGAGTTATTCGGACAGGGGACCAAGAGACCCAGTACTTC
TRBJ2-7,few,TRBV4-1,-,CASSHEPGLPYEQYF,TGCGCCAGCAGCCATGAGCCGGGACTGCCATACGAGCAGTACTTC
TRBJ1-2,-,TRBV19,TRBD1,CASSINRQGAFLGYTF,TGTGCCAGTAGTATAAATCGACAGGGGGCTTTTCTCGGCTACACCTTC
TRBJ2-3,-,TRBV5-3,TRBD2,CASSFRLAGLTGTQYF,TGTGCCAGCAGCTTTAGGCTAGCGGGCCTCACAGGTACGCAGTATTTT
TRBJ1-5,many,TRBV4-1,TRBD1,CASSQGQGGEGNQPQHF,TGCGCCAGCAGCCAAGGACAGGGAGGGGAGGGCAATCAGCCCCAGCATTTT